The source of this T cell receptor beta chain is a study of spatial heterogeneity in lung cancer. As for the study in general: The mean occurrence of each unique TCR and UMI combination in raw reads exceeded nine.

The CDR3 is 14 residues long. CDR1 LGHDT and CDR2 YNNKEL come from the germline V gene (reference sequence). Time point of the sample: sample taken at primary tumor resection. The input material, whole RNA from tumor, nontumor lung or frozen PBMC, was sequenced unsorted. On this clonotype: The junction departs from germline at one end; a sequencing error may be responsible.

In TCRdb, the 5' RACE reads were re-called with MiXCR into one record per CDR3 protein. The sample lists tens of thousands of distinct CDR3 sequences, about 14% occurring once. The sequence derives from a male donor with early-stage non-small cell lung cancer. The J gene is TRBJ1-2, the V gene TRBV3-1, with 9 bases matching TRBD1. The material sequenced was PBMCs, taken at surgery. The CDR3 nucleotides are TGTACCAGCAGCCACAGGACAGGGGCTTTCGGCTACACCTTC. Translation: CTSSHRTGAFGYTF.